This passage covers 25 T cell receptor beta chains from one sample sequenced in a study of CD8 T cells in Susac syndrome. Random hexamers were used to reverse transcribe roughly 0.5 to 1 ug of RNA. Each CDR3 protein gets one entry after TCRdb re-called the immunoSEQ multiplex PCR reads with MiXCR. The sample lists approximately 26,000 distinct CDR3 sequences; 94% were seen once. Sequencing was carried out using CD8+ T cells from PBMCs. Receptor source: a human donor in good health.

The gene calls are TRBV27 and TRBJ2-7; no definite D call. The V gene lost 4 bases and the J gene lost 3 bases, with 10 bases spanning the gap. This CDR3 contains 13 residues. The germline V gene has CDR1 MNHEY and CDR2 SMNVEV (reference sequence). This chain's CDR3 is CASSYGNLYEQYF. Here the CDR3 DNA reads TGTGCCAGCAGTTATGGGAATCTCTACGAGCAGTACTTC.

In this sample, this clonotype turned up once. The rearrangement joins TRBV29-1 to TRBJ2-3, with D unclear. The V gene lost 7 bases and the J gene lost 10 bases, with 18 bases spanning the gap. CDR3 length equals 12 residues. The germline V gene encodes CDR1 SQVTM and CDR2 ANQGSEA. CDR3 region: CSGKDPGDSQYF. The CDR3, as DNA: TGCAGCGGTAAGGATCCTGGGGATTCGCAGTATTTT.

The V gene is TRBV7-9, the J gene TRBJ2-2; D gene uncertain. In germline, CDR1 is SEHNR, CDR2 FQNEAQ (reference sequence). This CDR3 region has 12 residues. The V and J ends lost 5 bases and 6 bases respectively, with 7 bases between them. The CDR3 sequence: CASSHMAGELFF. The CDR3 DNA reads TGTGCCAGCAGCCATATGGCCGGGGAGCTGTTTTTT.

The chain links TRBV2 to TRBJ1-2; no clear D. This CDR3 spans 16 amino acids. V was clipped by 0 bases and J by 7 bases, with 18 bases between them. The germline gives CDR1 SNHLY, CDR2 FYNNEI. For the CDR3, the DNA is TGTGCCAGCAGTGAAGCGATTGCGGAATTAGCTGGTGGCTACACCTTC. Its protein is CASSEAIAELAGGYTF.

The genes are TRBV6-5 and TRBJ2-4; 8 positions match TRBD1. V lost 0 bases, J lost 7 bases, and 5 bases stayed unmatched. In germline, CDR1 is MNHEY, CDR2 SVGAGI. The CDR3 runs 15 residues. The CDR3 loop reads CASSYSRTGQNIQYF. The CDR3 nucleotides are TGTGCCAGCAGTTACTCTCGGACAGGGCAGAACATTCAGTACTTC.

The chain is built from TRBV5-6 and TRBJ2-1; 8 bases align to TRBD1. This CDR3 region has 17 residues. CDR1 and CDR2 (germline): SGHDT, YYEEEE. V shed 4 bases, J shed 3 bases, and the junction held 12 bases outside the gene matches. The CDR3 sequence: CASSTGPGQDDYNEQFF. CDR3 DNA sequence: TGTGCCAGCAGCACCGGCCCGGGACAGGATGACTACAATGAGCAGTTCTTC.

This chain joins TRBV9 and TRBJ2-3; D might be TRBD1 (5 bases). CDR3 length equals 14 residues. V was trimmed by 4 bases and J by 1 base, leaving 10 bases between them. The germline V gene has CDR1 SGDLS and CDR2 YYNGEE. The CDR3 loop reads CASSSKGRTDTQYF. The CDR3, as DNA: TGTGCCAGCAGCTCTAAGGGGCGCACAGATACGCAGTATTTT.

In its sample, this clonotype was seen once. This chain links TRBV12-3 or TRBV12-4 with TRBJ2-7, with D perhaps assigned TRBD1 or TRBD2 (5 bases each). The CDR3 has 14 residues. The V gene lost 3 bases and the J gene lost 5 bases, with 14 bases spanning the gap. CDR3 bases: TGTGCCAGCAGTTTTTGGGGGTCACTCGACGAGCAGTACTTC. It encodes CASSFWGSLDEQYF.

This clonotype was detected once. The chain combines TRBV9 with TRBJ2-3, with D unclear. CDR3 length: 12 amino acids. Trimming shortened V by 0 bases and J by 5 bases, and 4 bases separated the two germline ends. Germline loops: CDR1 SGDLS, CDR2 YYNGEE. The CDR3 here is CASSVVEDTQYF. CDR3 DNA: TGTGCCAGCAGCGTAGTGGAAGATACGCAGTATTTT.

J is TRBJ1-1 and V is TRBV27, with D possibly being TRBD1 (5 bases). CDR1 is MNHEY and CDR2 is SMNVEV in the germline V gene (reference sequence). V shed 1 base and J shed 2 bases, with 17 bases lying between them. The CDR3 has 17 amino acids. CDR3 sequence reads: CASSLYPGRGVNTEAFF. As DNA, the CDR3 is TGTGCCAGCAGTTTATATCCAGGGCGGGGAGTAAACACTGAAGCTTTCTTT.

The chain carries TRBV7-9 and TRBJ1-2; D not certain. The CDR3 spans 15 residues. Germline CDR1 reads SEHNR; CDR2 reads FQNEAQ (reference sequence). V gave up 1 base and J gave up 1 base, with 10 bases separating them. CDR3 protein: CASSLDRTSNYGYTF. CDR3 DNA: TGTGCCAGCAGCTTAGACAGAACAAGTAACTATGGCTACACCTTC. The variable domain in full, completed from reference TRBV7-9 and TRBJ1-2, reads DTGVSQNPRHKITKRGQNVTFRCDPISEHNRLYWYRQTLGQGPEFLTYFQNEAQLEKSRLLSDRFSAERPKGSFSTLEIQRTEQGDSAMYLCASSLDRTSNYGYTFGSGTRLTVV.

Regarding this clonotype: One end of the junction does not line up with germline, which may come from a read error. The genes are TRBV7-2 and TRBJ1-1; D is unresolved. Germline values: CDR1 SGHTA, CDR2 FQGNSA. This CDR3 is built from 12 residues. The CDR3 coding sequence is TGTGCCGGCAGCCCCGTTAAAACTGAAGCTTTCTTT. This gives the protein CAGSPVKTEAFF.

The chain is built from TRBV27 and TRBJ1-2, with no clear D. Trimming took 6 bases from V and 6 from J, leaving 14 bases between them. The CDR3 runs to 13 residues. Germline-derived CDR1 and CDR2 are MNHEY and SMNVEV (reference sequence). DNA of the CDR3: TGTGCCAGCAGATCCCTCTTACTGGATGGCTACACCTTC. Protein product: CASRSLLLDGYTF.

CDR3 sequence: CASSYSLGETQYF. CDR3 nucleotide sequence: TGTGCCAGCAGTTATTCCCTGGGGGAGACCCAGTACTTC. V usage is TRBV6-5 and J usage is TRBJ2-5; D is unclear. The germline V gene encodes CDR1 MNHEY and CDR2 SVGAGI. V was clipped by 3 bases and J by 5 bases, with 10 bases between them. The CDR3 extends over 13 amino acids.

The chain combines TRBV15 with TRBJ2-5, with 9 bases aligning to TRBD2. The J segment lost 5 bases and the V segment lost 2 bases, leaving 12 bases of the junction unmatched. The CDR3 is made up of 17 amino acids. Germline-derived CDR1 and CDR2 are LNHNV and YYDKDF (reference sequence). CDR3 amino acids: CATSRYRLADPSETQYF. For the CDR3, the DNA is TGTGCCACCAGCAGATACCGACTAGCGGACCCCAGTGAGACCCAGTACTTC.

V is TRBV5-6 and J is TRBJ2-7; D remains ambiguous. Germline V CDR1 and CDR2: SGHDT, YYEEEE. The V gene lost 4 bases and the J gene lost 7 bases, with 9 bases spanning the gap. The CDR3 extends over 11 amino acids. CDR3 region: CASSNQREQYF. The CDR3 DNA is TGTGCCAGCAGCAACCAGAGGGAGCAGTACTTC. Full variable domain (remainder filled in from reference TRBV5-6 and TRBJ2-7): DAGVTQSPTHLIKTRGQQVTLRCSPKSGHDTVSWYQQALGQGPQFIFQYYEEEERQRGNFPDRFSGHQFPNYSSELNVNALLLGDSALYLCASSNQREQYFGPGTRLTVT.

The chain joins TRBV4-1 to TRBJ1-5; a weak D match, TRBD1 (6 bases). The germline V gene encodes CDR1 MGHRA and CDR2 YSYEKL. This CDR3 region has 15 residues. V dropped 0 bases and J dropped 7 bases, with 13 bases sitting between them. CDR3 region: CASSQDPGEGQPQHF. The CDR3 DNA is TGCGCCAGCAGCCAAGATCCAGGGGAAGGACAGCCCCAGCATTTT.

This clonotype was seen just once. The CDR3 DNA reads TGTGCCAGCAGCCCCCAGGGGGGGGGTGGGAATCAGCCCCAGCATTTT. Its translation is CASSPQGGGGNQPQHF. This chain uses TRBV5-5 with TRBJ1-5, with 7 bases fitting TRBD1. Trimming cost V 4 bases and J 4 bases; bases outside gene matches: 11. CDR3 length: 16 amino acids. The germline gives CDR1 SGHKS, CDR2 YYEKEE (reference sequence).

The rearrangement joins TRBV12-3 or TRBV12-4 to TRBJ1-2, with D possibly matching TRBD1 (5 bases). The CDR3 has 17 residues. The V end lost 5 bases, the J end lost 4 bases, and 23 bases lay between the germline ends. This CDR3 is CASSRETADSLAYGYTF. The CDR3 bases are TGTGCCAGCAGTAGGGAGACAGCTGACAGTCTAGCCTATGGCTACACCTTC.

This chain connects TRBV2 to TRBJ2-3, with D maybe TRBD2 (6 bases). CDR1 is SNHLY and CDR2 is FYNNEI in the germline V gene. Trimming cost V 3 bases and J 4 bases, with 14 bases left between them. The CDR3 has 15 residues. Written as DNA, the CDR3 is TGTGCCAGCAGTGATGGTAGCGGCGGGGCAGATACGCAGTATTTT. Its translation is CASSDGSGGADTQYF.

The chain recombines TRBV6-5 with TRBJ1-2, with D perhaps matching TRBD1 (5 bases). Germline-derived CDR1 and CDR2 are MNHEY and SVGAGI. Trimming took 4 bases from V and 0 from J, leaving 12 bases between them. The CDR3 length is 15 residues. The CDR3 DNA is TGTGCCAGCAGTTCCCAGGGAGGGCCTAACTATGGCTACACCTTC. Its translation is CASSSQGGPNYGYTF.

The chain uses TRBV4-3 and TRBJ2-2; D call uncertain. Per germline, CDR1 LGHNA and CDR2 YSLEER. This CDR3 is built from 15 residues. V gave up 2 bases and J gave up 0 bases, with 7 bases separating them. Here the CDR3 reads CASSQSRSNTGELFF. The CDR3 coding sequence is TGCGCCAGCAGCCAAAGTAGATCGAACACCGGGGAGCTGTTTTTT.

Only a few counts were recorded for this clonotype. CDR3 residues: CSAGEIVYEQYF. Here the CDR3 DNA reads TGCAGCGCGGGGGAAATTGTCTACGAGCAGTACTTC. The chain uses TRBV29-1 and TRBJ2-7; a weak D match, TRBD2 (6 bases). The CDR3 extends over 12 amino acids. V was trimmed by 7 bases and J by 3 bases, leaving 13 bases between them. Germline CDR1 is SQVTM and CDR2 is ANQGSEA.

The gene calls are TRBV12-5 and TRBJ2-7; D gene ambiguous. This CDR3 has 11 amino acids. The V gene's germline CDR1 is LGHNT and CDR2 FRNRAP. V dropped 2 bases and J dropped 7 bases, with 6 bases sitting between them. This chain's CDR3 is CASGLSPEQYF. In DNA, the CDR3 is TGTGCTAGTGGTTTGTCCCCGGAGCAGTACTTC.

The chain recombines TRBV12-5 with TRBJ1-1; D remains ambiguous. Trimming removed 3 bases from V and 1 base from J, with 6 bases in between. This CDR3 has 13 residues. Germline assignment: CDR1 LGHNT and CDR2 FRNRAP. The DNA for the CDR3 is TGTGCTAGTGGTTTAAGCCAGAACACTGAAGCTTTCTTT. Translation gives CASGLSQNTEAFF.